This T cell receptor beta chain was identified during a study of T cell responses to AZD1222 COVID-19 vaccine. Study-level results: Only a handful of individuals given AZD1222 were seropositive at baseline. There were repertoire samples only from the period after the peak T cell response.

As to this clone: Antigen unknown.

Method: immunoSEQ multiplex PCR; TCRdb's copy keeps in-frame clones and lacks some. The data hold around 92,000 clones, with under 90% observed a single time. Germline V gene sequence: CDR1 SGHTA, CDR2 FQGNSA. V gave up 0 bases and J gave up 1 base; unmatched junction bases: 5. The CDR3 spans 16 residues. The sequencing here drew on peripheral blood, taken on day 0 of AZD1222 vaccination. The genes are TRBV7-2 and TRBJ2-5; TRBD2 matches 7 bases. The TCR originated in an adult in good health. In DNA, the CDR3 is TGTGCCAGCAGCTTAGCGCTGGCTAGCGGCCAAGAGACCCAGTACTTC. Encoded protein: CASSLALASGQETQYF.